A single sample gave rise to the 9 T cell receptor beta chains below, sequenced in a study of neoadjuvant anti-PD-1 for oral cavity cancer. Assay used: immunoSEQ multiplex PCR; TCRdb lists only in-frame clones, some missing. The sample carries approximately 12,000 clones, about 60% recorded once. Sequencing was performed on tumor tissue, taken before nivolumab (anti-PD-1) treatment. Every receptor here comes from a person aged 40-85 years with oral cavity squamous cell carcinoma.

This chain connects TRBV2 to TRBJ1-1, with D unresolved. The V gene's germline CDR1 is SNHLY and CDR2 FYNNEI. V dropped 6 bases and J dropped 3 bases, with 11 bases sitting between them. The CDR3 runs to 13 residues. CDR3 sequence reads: CASSANRDTEAFF. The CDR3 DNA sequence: TGTGCCAGCAGCGCCAATCGGGACACTGAAGCTTTCTTT.

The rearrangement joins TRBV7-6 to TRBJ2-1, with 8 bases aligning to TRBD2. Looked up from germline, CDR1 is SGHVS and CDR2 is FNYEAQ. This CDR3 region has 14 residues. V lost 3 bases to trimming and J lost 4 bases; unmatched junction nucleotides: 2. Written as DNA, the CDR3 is TGTGCCAGCAGCTTCACTAGCGGTTACAATGAGCAGTTCTTC. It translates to CASSFTSGYNEQFF.

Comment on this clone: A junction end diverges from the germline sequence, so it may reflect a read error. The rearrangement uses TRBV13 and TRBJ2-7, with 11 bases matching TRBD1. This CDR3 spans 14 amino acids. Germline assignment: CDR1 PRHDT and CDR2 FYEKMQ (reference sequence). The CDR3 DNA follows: TGTGCCAGCAGCCTAGGGACAGGGGGAGACGAGCAGTACTTC. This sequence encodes CASSLGTGGDEQYF.

This CDR3 reads CATKWASTDTQYF. In nucleotides, the CDR3 is TGTGCCACTAAATGGGCAAGCACAGATACGCAGTATTTT. V is TRBV19 and J is TRBJ2-3; no clear D. Per germline, CDR1 LNHDA and CDR2 SQIVND (reference sequence). This CDR3 is 13 amino acids long. V gave up 10 bases and J gave up 0 bases, with 11 bases separating them.

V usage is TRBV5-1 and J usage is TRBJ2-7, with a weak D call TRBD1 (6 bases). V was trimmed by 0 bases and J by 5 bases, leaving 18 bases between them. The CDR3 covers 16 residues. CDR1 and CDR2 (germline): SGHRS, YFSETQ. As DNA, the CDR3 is TGCGCCAGCAGCTTGGGCGCAGGGGTTATGATGGACGAGCAGTACTTC. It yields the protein CASSLGAGVMMDEQYF.

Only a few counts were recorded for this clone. In DNA form, the CDR3 reads TGTGCCAGCAGTTCCGAAGCGATCCCTAACGAGCAGTACTTC. Translating it yields CASSSEAIPNEQYF. The V gene is TRBV27, the J gene TRBJ2-7; D is unresolved. The ends were cut back, 4 bases at V and 5 bases at J, with 15 bases in the middle. CDR1 MNHEY and CDR2 SMNVEV come from the germline V gene (reference sequence). This CDR3 comprises 14 residues.

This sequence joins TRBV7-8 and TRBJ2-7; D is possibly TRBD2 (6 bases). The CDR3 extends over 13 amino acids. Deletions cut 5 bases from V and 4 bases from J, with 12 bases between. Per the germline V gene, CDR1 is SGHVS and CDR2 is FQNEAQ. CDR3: CASSVGLSYEQYF. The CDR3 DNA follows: TGTGCCAGCAGCGTCGGACTATCTTACGAGCAGTACTTC. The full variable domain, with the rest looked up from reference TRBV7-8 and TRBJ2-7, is GAGVSQSPRYKVAKRGQDVALRCDPISGHVSLFWYQQALGQGPEFLTYFQNEAQLDKSGLPSDRFFAERPEGSVSTLKIQRTQQEDSAVYLCASSVGLSYEQYFGPGTRLTVT.

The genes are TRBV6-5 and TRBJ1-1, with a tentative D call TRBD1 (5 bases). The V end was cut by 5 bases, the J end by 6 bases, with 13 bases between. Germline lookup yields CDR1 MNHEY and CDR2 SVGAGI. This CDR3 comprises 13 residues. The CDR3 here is CASSGSGASEAFF. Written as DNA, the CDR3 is TGTGCCAGCAGTGGTTCCGGGGCCTCTGAAGCTTTCTTT.

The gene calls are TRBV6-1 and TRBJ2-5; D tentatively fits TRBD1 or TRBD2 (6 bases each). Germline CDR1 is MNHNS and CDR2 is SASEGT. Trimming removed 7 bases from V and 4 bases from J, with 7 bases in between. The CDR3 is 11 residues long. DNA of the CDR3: TGTGCCAGCAAGGGGGGAGAGACCCAGTACTTC. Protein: CASKGGETQYF.